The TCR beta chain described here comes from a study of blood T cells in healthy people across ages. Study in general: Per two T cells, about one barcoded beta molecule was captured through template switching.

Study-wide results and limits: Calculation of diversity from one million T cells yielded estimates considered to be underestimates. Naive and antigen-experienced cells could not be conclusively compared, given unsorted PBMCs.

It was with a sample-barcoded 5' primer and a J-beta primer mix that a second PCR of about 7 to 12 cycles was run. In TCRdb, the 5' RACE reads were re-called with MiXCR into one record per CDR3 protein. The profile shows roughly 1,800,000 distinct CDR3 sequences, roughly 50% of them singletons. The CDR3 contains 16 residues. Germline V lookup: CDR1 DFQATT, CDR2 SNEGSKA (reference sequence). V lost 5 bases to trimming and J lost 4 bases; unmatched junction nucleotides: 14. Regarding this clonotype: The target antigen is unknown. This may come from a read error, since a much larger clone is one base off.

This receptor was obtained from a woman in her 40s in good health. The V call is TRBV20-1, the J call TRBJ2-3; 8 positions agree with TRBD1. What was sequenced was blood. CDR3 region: CSADPRTGYGADTQYF. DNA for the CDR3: TGCAGTGCTGACCCGAGGACAGGGTATGGCGCAGATACGCAGTATTTT.